This T cell receptor beta chain stems from a study of cytomegalovirus exposure and HLA in healthy donors. About the study: A prior study identified 117 million unique TCR beta sequences from 150 million to 200 million T cells.

The PCR used 60 Vbeta and 13 Jbeta primers. Assay used: immunoSEQ multiplex PCR; TCRdb lists only in-frame clones, some missing. The sample shows 170,000 or so clones, 80% of them seen only once. For this clone: Its antigen remains unknown.

Findings of the study overall: Some segments of the V type, notably TRBV6-2 and TRBV6-3, were excluded as indistinguishable. Reports state that TCR beta sequences accurately predicted most subjects' HLA-A and HLA-B alleles.

The length of the CDR3 is 15 residues. V lost 5 bases and J 1 base, leaving 14 bases between the germline ends. Germline CDR1 MDHEN, CDR2 SYDVKM. This TCR came from a woman aged 50 to 60 in good health and CMV-seropositive. This sequence joins TRBV28 and TRBJ1-1; maybe TRBD1 (6 bases). Material for sequencing was PBMCs. As DNA, the CDR3 is TGTGCCAGCAGTATTCGCAGGGGCGGGAACACTGAAGCTTTCTTT. It encodes CASSIRRGGNTEAFF.